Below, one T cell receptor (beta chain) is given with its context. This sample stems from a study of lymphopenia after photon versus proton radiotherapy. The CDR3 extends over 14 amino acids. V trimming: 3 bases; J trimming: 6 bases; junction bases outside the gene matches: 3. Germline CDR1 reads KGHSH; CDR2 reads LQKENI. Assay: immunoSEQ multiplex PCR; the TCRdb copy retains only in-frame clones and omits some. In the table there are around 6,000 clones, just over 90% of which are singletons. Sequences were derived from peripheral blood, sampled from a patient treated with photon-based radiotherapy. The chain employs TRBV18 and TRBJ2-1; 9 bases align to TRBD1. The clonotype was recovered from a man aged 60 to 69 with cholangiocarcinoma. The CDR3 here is CASSPTGGLNEQFF. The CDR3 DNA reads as TGTGCCAGCTCACCTACAGGGGGCCTCAATGAGCAGTTCTTC.